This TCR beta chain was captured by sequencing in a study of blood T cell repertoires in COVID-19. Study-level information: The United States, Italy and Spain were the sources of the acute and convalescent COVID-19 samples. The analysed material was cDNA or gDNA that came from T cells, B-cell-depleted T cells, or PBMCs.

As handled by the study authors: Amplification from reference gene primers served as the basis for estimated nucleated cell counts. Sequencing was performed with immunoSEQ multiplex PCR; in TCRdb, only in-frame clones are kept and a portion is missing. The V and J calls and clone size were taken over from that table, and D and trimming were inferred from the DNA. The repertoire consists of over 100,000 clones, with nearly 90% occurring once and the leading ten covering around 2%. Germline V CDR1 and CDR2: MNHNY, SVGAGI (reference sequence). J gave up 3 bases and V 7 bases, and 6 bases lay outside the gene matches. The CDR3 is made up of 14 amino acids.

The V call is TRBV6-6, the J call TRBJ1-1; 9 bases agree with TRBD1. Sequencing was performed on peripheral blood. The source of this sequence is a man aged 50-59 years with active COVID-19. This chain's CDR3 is CASTVQGADTEAFF. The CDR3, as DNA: TGTGCCAGCACGGTACAGGGGGCGGACACTGAAGCTTTCTTT.